The 13 T cell receptor beta chains in this list originate from one sample, sequenced in a study of CXCR3-negative and CXCR3-positive naive CD8 T cells. Study-wide results and limits: CXCR3-positive naive cells carried more hydrophobic TRB CDR3s than CXCR3-negative naive cells did.

cDNA libraries for TRB were generated by 5' RACE incorporating UMI labels. No DNA is given; TCRdb re-called the 5' RACE reads and lists each CDR3 protein once. The sample totals tens of thousands of distinct CDR3 sequences. These receptors' antigens are unknown. Sequenced: naive CXCR3+ CD8+ T cells from blood. The subset was: CD45RO-CCR7+CD27+CD95- naive CD8+ T cells expressing CXCR3 (TNR3+). The receptor set was obtained from a human donor in good health. Some clones in this sample may be carry-over from other donors' samples.

The rearrangement uses TRBV7-9 and TRBJ2-7; as DNA is missing, the TRBD2 call by TCRdb cannot be tested. Germline CDR1 is SEHNR and CDR2 is FQNEAQ (reference sequence). The CDR3 contains 16 residues. CDR3 in amino acids: CASSFPGLAVTYEQYF.

The CDR3 sequence: CASSGRAAYNEQFF. The chain recombines TRBV12-3 or TRBV12-4 with TRBJ2-1; TCRdb lists TRBD2, though no DNA is available to test this call. This CDR3 contains 14 residues.

The chain carries TRBV7-9 and TRBJ1-5; TCRdb proposes TRBD1, but this gene call is untestable without DNA. This CDR3 region has 14 residues. The germline CDR1 and CDR2 sequences are SEHNR and FQNEAQ (reference sequence). The CDR3 here is CASSLGQGVQPQHF.

The chain employs TRBV12-3 or TRBV12-4 and TRBJ2-7. The CDR3 spans 11 residues. This CDR3 is CASRVFHEQYF.

The chain links TRBV7-8 to TRBJ2-2; the D call from TCRdb, TRBD2, cannot be confirmed without DNA. Germline assignment: CDR1 SGHVS and CDR2 FQNEAQ. The CDR3 is 15 amino acids. The chain's CDR3 is CASSFLAGNTGELFF.

The chain joins TRBV4-3 to TRBJ2-7. The CDR3 is 15 residues long. The germline gives CDR1 LGHNA, CDR2 YSLEER. CDR3 region: CASSQDVSALREQYF.

The CDR3 sequence: CASSFLGPPAEAFF. The chain is built from TRBV7-9 and TRBJ1-1. Germline CDR1 SEHNR, CDR2 FQNEAQ (reference sequence). This CDR3 has 14 residues.

V usage is TRBV29-1 and J usage is TRBJ2-7; TCRdb's D call, TRBD1, is unchecked because there is no DNA. The germline V gene encodes CDR1 SQVTM and CDR2 ANQGSEA. The CDR3 consists of 15 residues. CDR3 sequence: CSVRRVGQGVHEQYF.

The chain employs TRBV5-1 and TRBJ2-2; TCRdb's assignment of TRBD2 cannot be checked, as there is no DNA. Per germline, CDR1 SGHRS and CDR2 YFSETQ. This CDR3 region has 17 residues. CDR3 sequence: CASRRPIAGGLAGELFF.

The gene calls are TRBV29-1 and TRBJ2-7; TCRdb's D call, TRBD1, is unchecked because there is no DNA. Germline V lookup: CDR1 SQVTM, CDR2 ANQGSEA. This CDR3 has 15 amino acids. The CDR3 loop is CSGVSDGATSYEQYF.

V gene TRBV6-5 combines with J gene TRBJ1-2; no DNA is available, so the TRBD1 call from TCRdb remains unchecked. There are 15 residues in the CDR3. Germline V gene data show CDR1 as MNHEY and CDR2 as SVGAGI. The CDR3: CASSPPGGHNYGYTF.

The chain links TRBV12-5 to TRBJ2-3; TCRdb's D call, TRBD2, is unchecked because there is no DNA. The CDR3 length is 16 residues. Germline V CDR1 and CDR2: LGHNT, FRNRAP. The CDR3 loop reads CASGLQASGITDTQYF.

V usage is TRBV7-9 and J usage is TRBJ2-5; TCRdb's D call, TRBD1, is unchecked because there is no DNA. Germline V CDR1 and CDR2: SEHNR, FQNEAQ (reference sequence). The CDR3 sequence is 15 residues long. CDR3 loop: CASSVHGRGEETQYF.